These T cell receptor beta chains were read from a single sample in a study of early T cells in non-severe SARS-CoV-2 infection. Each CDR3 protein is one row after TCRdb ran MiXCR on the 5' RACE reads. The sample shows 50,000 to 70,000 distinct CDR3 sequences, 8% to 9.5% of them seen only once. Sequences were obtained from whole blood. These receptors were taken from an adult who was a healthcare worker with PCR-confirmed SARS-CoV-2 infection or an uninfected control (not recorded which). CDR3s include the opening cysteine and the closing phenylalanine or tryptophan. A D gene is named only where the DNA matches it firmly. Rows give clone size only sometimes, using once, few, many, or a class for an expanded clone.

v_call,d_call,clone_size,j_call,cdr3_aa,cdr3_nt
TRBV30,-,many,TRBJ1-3,CAWEDSLGNTIYF,TGTGCCTGGGAGGACAGCCTTGGAAACACCATATATTTT
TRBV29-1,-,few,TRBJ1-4,CSAGQTGTGEKLFF,TGCAGCGCTGGACAAACAGGGACCGGTGAAAAACTGTTTTTT
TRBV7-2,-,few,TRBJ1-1,CASSHARGRAGMEAFF,TGTGCCAGCAGCCACGCCCGAGGTAGGGCGGGAATGGAAGCTTTCTTT
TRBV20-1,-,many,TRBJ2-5,CSARDVNGVETQYF,TGCAGTGCTAGAGATGTTAATGGGGTGGAGACCCAGTACTTC
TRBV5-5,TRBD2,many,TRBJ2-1,CASSLVPSGRYNEQFF,TGTGCCAGCAGCTTGGTTCCTAGCGGGAGGTACAATGAGCAGTTCTTC
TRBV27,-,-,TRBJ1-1,CASSSDGENTEAFF,TGTGCCAGCAGCTCGGACGGAGAGAACACTGAAGCTTTCTTT
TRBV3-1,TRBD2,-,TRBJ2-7,CASSQEEAGYYEQYF,TGTGCCAGCAGCCAAGAAGAAGCGGGATACTACGAGCAGTACTTC
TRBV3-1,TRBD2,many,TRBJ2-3,CASSQLRTSGSVDTQYF,TGTGCCAGCAGCCAACTTCGGACTAGCGGGAGTGTAGATACGCAGTATTTT
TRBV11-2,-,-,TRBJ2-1,CASSLGRGISNEQFF,TGTGCCAGCAGCTTAGGACGGGGTATTTCAAATGAGCAGTTCTTC
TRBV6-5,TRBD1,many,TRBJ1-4,CASSRDSLATNEKLFF,TGTGCCAGCAGCCGGGACAGTTTGGCAACTAATGAAAAACTGTTTTTT
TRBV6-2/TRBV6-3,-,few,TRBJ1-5,CASSNSNQPQHF,TGTGCCAGCAGTAATTCCAATCAGCCCCAGCATTTT
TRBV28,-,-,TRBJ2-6,CASRISGANVLTF,TGTGCCAGCAGGATATCTGGGGCCAACGTCCTGACTTTC
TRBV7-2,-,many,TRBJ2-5,CASSLVRQQETQYF,TGTGCCAGCAGCTTAGTCCGACAGCAAGAGACCCAGTACTTC
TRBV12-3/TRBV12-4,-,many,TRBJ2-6,CASSPAGANVLTF,TGTGCCAGCAGCCCGGCTGGGGCCAACGTCCTGACTTTC
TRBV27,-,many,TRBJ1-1,CASSFSRDTEAFF,TGTGCCAGCAGTTTTTCCCGGGACACTGAAGCTTTCTTT